This TCR beta chain originates from a study of technical replicates of blood from a few donors. The CDR3 has 15 residues. The germline V gene encodes CDR1 MDHEN and CDR2 SYDVKM. Trimming took off 3 bases at V and 1 base at J, with 12 bases between the two ends. TCRdb's table, derived via immunoSEQ multiplex PCR, lists solely in-frame clones and lacks some. The repertoire consists of roughly 90,000 clones, with less than 95% occurring once and the leading ten covering roughly 0.25%. V gene TRBV28 combines with J gene TRBJ1-2; the D gene is possibly TRBD1 (6 bases). The material sequenced was T cells isolated from PBMCs. The TCR sequence derives from a human donor in good health. The CDR3 sequence: CASSFPDRHNYGYTF. CDR3 DNA sequence: TGTGCCAGCAGTTTTCCCGACAGGCATAACTATGGCTACACCTTC.